Below are 29 T cell receptor beta chains sequenced from a single sample in a study of T cells after yellow fever vaccination. MiXCR was run by TCRdb on the 5' RACE reads, yielding one entry per CDR3 protein. The data hold around 600,000 distinct CDR3 sequences, with roughly an eighth observed a single time. The sample was PBMCs, taken on the day of the yellow fever booster vaccination. Receptors originate from a man younger than 40 who received the YFV17D yellow fever vaccine.

In its sample, this clonotype was seen many times. The chain has TRBV6-2 or TRBV6-3 and TRBJ2-5; no reliable D call. Trimming pared 5 bases from V and 4 bases from J, leaving 11 bases between. The germline gives CDR1 MNHEY, CDR2 SVGEGT. The CDR3 is 13 residues long. The CDR3 reads CASSRNSRETQYF. The DNA of the CDR3 is TGTGCCAGCAGTAGAAATAGTCGAGAGACCCAGTACTTC.

This clonotype turned up a few times. The chain combines TRBV7-8 with TRBJ2-2; 13 bases are a match to TRBD2. Per germline, CDR1 SGHVS and CDR2 FQNEAQ. V lost 5 bases and J lost 5; bases outside the gene matches: 5. The CDR3 covers 16 residues. CDR3 sequence (DNA): TGTGCCAGCAGCGCCGGACTAGCGGGAGCGACCGGGGAGCTGTTTTTT. Protein product: CASSAGLAGATGELFF. Variable domain in full (rest from reference TRBV7-8 and TRBJ2-2): GAGVSQSPRYKVAKRGQDVALRCDPISGHVSLFWYQQALGQGPEFLTYFQNEAQLDKSGLPSDRFFAERPEGSVSTLKIQRTQQEDSAVYLCASSAGLAGATGELFFGEGSRLTVL.

The rearrangement joins TRBV6-2 or TRBV6-3 to TRBJ1-1; the match to TRBD1 covers 8 bases. Germline V lookup: CDR1 MNHEY, CDR2 SVGEGT. J lost 0 bases, V lost 6 bases, and 6 bases had no gene match. The length of the CDR3 is 15 residues. The CDR3 DNA follows: TGTGCCAGCAGCCGAACCAGGGGGCTGAACACTGAAGCTTTCTTT. It is translated as CASSRTRGLNTEAFF.

The chain carries TRBV14 and TRBJ1-6; D is possibly TRBD1 (6 bases). Germline CDR1 SGHDN, CDR2 FVKESK. V was shortened by 4 bases and J by 7 bases, with 14 bases between the two germline ends. The CDR3 covers 15 residues. In nucleotides, the CDR3 is TGTGCCAGCAGCCGGACTCAGGGGAGGAATTCACCCCTCCACTTT. It is translated as CASSRTQGRNSPLHF.

This clonotype was counted ten times or more. The genes are TRBV6-5 and TRBJ1-5; D call uncertain. Trimming shortened V by 4 bases and J by 5 bases, and 9 bases separated the two germline ends. CDR3 length: 13 residues. Germline CDR1 is MNHEY and CDR2 is SVGAGI. CDR3 in DNA: TGTGCCAGCAGTTGGGCAGGCGATCAGCCCCAGCATTTT. Translation gives CASSWAGDQPQHF.

The V gene is TRBV18, the J gene TRBJ1-5; unclear D gene. The CDR3 loop spans 16 amino acids. V gave up 6 bases and J gave up 0 bases, with 15 bases separating them. From germline, CDR1 is KGHSH and CDR2 LQKENI. In DNA, the CDR3 is TGTGCCAGCTCCGGGGAGGCGGTGAATAGCAATCAGCCCCAGCATTTT. It codes for CASSGEAVNSNQPQHF. The full variable domain, with the rest looked up from reference TRBV18 and TRBJ1-5, is NAGVMQNPRHLVRRRGQEARLRCSPMKGHSHVYWYRQLPEEGLKFMVYLQKENIIDESGMPKERFSAEFPKEGPSILRIQQVVRGDSAAYFCASSGEAVNSNQPQHFGDGTRLSIL.

The sample holds a few counts of this clonotype. Here the CDR3 reads CASSISYFPYNEQFF. CDR3 DNA sequence: TGTGCCAGTAGTATAAGCTATTTCCCCTACAATGAGCAGTTCTTC. This rearrangement joins TRBV19 to TRBJ2-1; D ambiguous. Germline CDR1 reads LNHDA; CDR2 reads SQIVND (reference sequence). This CDR3 contains 15 residues. V was shortened by 2 bases and J by 2 bases, with 10 bases between the two germline ends. Variable domain in full (rest from reference TRBV19 and TRBJ2-1): DGGITQSPKYLFRKEGQNVTLSCEQNLNHDAMYWYRQDPGQGLRLIYYSQIVNDFQKGDIAEGYSVSREKKESFPLTVTSAQKNPTAFYLCASSISYFPYNEQFFGPGTRLTVL.

This clonotype was observed a handful of times. V and J are TRBV7-9 and TRBJ2-1, with unresolved D. Germline V gene lookup returns CDR1 SEHNR and CDR2 FQNEAQ (reference sequence). Trimming removed 2 bases at V and 12 bases at J, with 14 bases between. The CDR3 spans 13 residues. CDR3 region: CASSLSSWPGQFF. As DNA, the CDR3 is TGTGCCAGCAGCTTATCGTCCTGGCCGGGGCAGTTCTTC.

As DNA, the CDR3 is TGTGCCGTCTTCTATGGCGGGGAGCTGTTTTTT. This encodes CAVFYGGELFF. The V call is TRBV10-3, the J call TRBJ2-2; D gene unclear. The CDR3 has 11 amino acids. Trimming took off 11 bases at V and 7 bases at J, with 11 bases between the two ends. In germline, CDR1 is ENHRY, CDR2 SYGVKD.

DNA of the CDR3: TGCAGTGCTAGAGCTCCTAGCGGGAGGTATGAGCAGTTCTTC. It codes for CSARAPSGRYEQFF. J is TRBJ2-1 and V is TRBV20-1; 11 nucleotides agree with TRBD2. The germline V gene has CDR1 DFQATT and CDR2 SNEGSKA (reference sequence). The length of the CDR3 is 14 residues. V was pared by 1 base and J by 8 bases, with 4 bases of the junction left unmatched.

V usage is TRBV6-5 and J usage is TRBJ2-3, with 9 bases fitting TRBD1. Germline CDR1 is MNHEY and CDR2 is SVGAGI. This CDR3 is built from 15 residues. V gave up 6 bases and J gave up 6 bases; unmatched junction bases: 10. CDR3 in amino acids: CASRYRDREADTQYF. Here the CDR3 DNA reads TGTGCCAGCAGATACCGGGACAGGGAGGCCGATACGCAGTATTTT.

V gene TRBV5-1 combines with J gene TRBJ1-1; possible D gene TRBD1, 6 bases. CDR1 and CDR2 (germline): SGHRS, YFSETQ. This CDR3 comprises 14 residues. Trimming took 4 bases from V and 2 from J, leaving 12 bases between them. CDR3 coding DNA: TGCGCCAGCAGCCAGGCAGGGACAAACACTGAAGCTTTCTTT. It encodes CASSQAGTNTEAFF.

The genes are TRBV7-2 and TRBJ2-7; 8 nucleotides align to TRBD2. V trimming: 4 bases; J trimming: 7 bases; junction bases outside the gene matches: 6. This CDR3 is built from 13 residues. Germline assignment: CDR1 SGHTA and CDR2 FQGNSA. The CDR3 region is CASSSVAGREQYF. In nucleotides, the CDR3 is TGTGCCAGCAGCTCCGTAGCGGGACGGGAGCAGTACTTC.

This clonotype was detected many times. The chain combines TRBV18 with TRBJ2-5; 7 bases fit TRBD2. V was clipped by 2 bases and J by 4 bases; unmatched bases: 4. CDR3 length equals 14 residues. Germline V gene lookup returns CDR1 KGHSH and CDR2 LQKENI. The CDR3 region is CASSPSTGGETQYF. DNA for the CDR3: TGTGCCAGCTCACCATCGACGGGAGGAGAGACCCAGTACTTC.

Worth noting for this clonotype: One end of the junction varies from germline; a read error may be responsible. V is TRBV5-5 and J is TRBJ2-5; 9 bases map to TRBD2. The CDR3 extends over 14 amino acids. Germline V gene sequence: CDR1 SGHKS, CDR2 YYEKEE (reference sequence). CDR3 bases: TGTGCCAGCAGCACCCGGACTAGCGCCACACTTATTGACTTC. This translates into CASSTRTSATLIDF.

In this sample, this clonotype turned up a few times. This chain uses TRBV25-1 with TRBJ2-7; a weak D match, TRBD2 (5 bases). Trimming removed 1 base from V and 1 base from J, with 11 bases in between. In germline, CDR1 is MGHDK, CDR2 SYGVNS. The CDR3 loop spans 15 amino acids. The CDR3 region has the DNA TGTGCCAGCAGTGAATCCGGGGTCCTGTCCTACGAGCAGTACTTC. Amino acids: CASSESGVLSYEQYF.

The chain links TRBV4-2 to TRBJ2-1; the match to TRBD1 covers 9 bases. The length of the CDR3 is 18 residues. Trimming took 0 bases from V and 0 from J; bases not matched to a gene: 6. CDR1 and CDR2 from the germline V gene are LGHNA and YNFKEQ. CDR3 coding DNA: TGTGCCAGCAGCCAAGAACAGGGGGCTGAAAACTCCTACAATGAGCAGTTCTTC. It translates to CASSQEQGAENSYNEQFF.

The chain joins TRBV7-9 to TRBJ2-3; D ambiguous. Germline assignment: CDR1 SEHNR and CDR2 FQNEAQ (reference sequence). CDR3 length: 14 amino acids. With 5 bases removed from V and 0 bases from J, the gap between germline ends came to 9 bases. The CDR3 coding sequence is TGTGCCAGCAGCCCTGACTTAAGCACAGATACGCAGTATTTT. Translating it yields CASSPDLSTDTQYF.

The chain carries TRBV9 and TRBJ2-1; perhaps TRBD1 as D (5 bases). This CDR3 has 15 amino acids. V lost 2 bases and J 2 bases, leaving 11 bases between the germline ends. The germline V gene has CDR1 SGDLS and CDR2 YYNGEE. This chain's CDR3 is CASSVLTAPYNEQFF. In DNA, the CDR3 is TGTGCCAGCAGCGTCCTGACAGCCCCCTACAATGAGCAGTTCTTC.

In this sample, this clonotype turned up a few times. The chain couples TRBV10-3 to TRBJ2-7; D call uncertain. Trimming removed 5 bases at V and 4 bases at J, with 12 bases between. Germline CDR1 is ENHRY and CDR2 is SYGVKD. This CDR3 is 13 amino acids long. In DNA, the CDR3 is TGTGCCATCAGTACGGTGGGCACGTACGAGCAGTACTTC. It is translated as CAISTVGTYEQYF.

This clonotype occurred many times. The J gene is TRBJ2-1, the V gene TRBV15; 9 bases agree with TRBD2. The CDR3 loop spans 15 amino acids. From germline, CDR1 is LNHNV and CDR2 YYDKDF (reference sequence). The J segment lost 10 bases and the V segment lost 0 bases, leaving 7 bases of the junction unmatched. The CDR3 coding sequence is TGTGCCACCAGCAGAGATATTGCGGGAGGGAGGGAGCAGTTCTTC. This translates into CATSRDIAGGREQFF.

This clonotype turned up a few times. The chain has TRBV7-2 and TRBJ2-3, with unresolved D. Germline lookup yields CDR1 SGHTA and CDR2 FQGNSA. CDR3 length: 14 residues. With 2 bases removed from V and 5 bases from J, the gap between germline ends came to 11 bases. CDR3 residues: CASSLFGPGDTQYF. CDR3 nucleotides: TGTGCCAGCAGCTTATTTGGCCCCGGAGATACGCAGTATTTT.

This clonotype came up many times. V and J are TRBV5-6 and TRBJ1-2; tentatively, D is TRBD1 (6 bases). V lost 4 bases and J lost 4, with 11 bases in between. This CDR3 spans 13 amino acids. Germline CDR1 reads SGHDT; CDR2 reads YYEEEE. The CDR3 DNA follows: TGTGCCAGCAGCACGGCGGGGGCCTATGGCTACACCTTC. Protein product: CASSTAGAYGYTF. Full variable domain (outside the CDR3, taken from reference TRBV5-6 and TRBJ1-2): DAGVTQSPTHLIKTRGQQVTLRCSPKSGHDTVSWYQQALGQGPQFIFQYYEEEERQRGNFPDRFSGHQFPNYSSELNVNALLLGDSALYLCASSTAGAYGYTFGSGTRLTVV.

J is TRBJ2-2 and V is TRBV12-3 or TRBV12-4, with D hard to call. V lost 2 bases and J lost 3, with 4 bases in between. The CDR3 consists of 13 residues. CDR3 amino acids: CASSLLHTGELFF. The CDR3 region has the DNA TGTGCCAGCAGTTTACTGCACACCGGGGAGCTGTTTTTT.

The gene calls are TRBV12-3 or TRBV12-4 and TRBJ2-5; D call uncertain. The germline V and J ends were trimmed by 7 bases and 2 bases, with 8 bases remaining between them. This CDR3 is built from 12 residues. The CDR3 bases are TGTGCCAGCACCCGCACTCAAGAGACCCAGTACTTC. As protein: CASTRTQETQYF.

This clonotype was picked up many times. V gene TRBV28 combines with J gene TRBJ1-5; no definite D call. The CDR3 is made up of 13 amino acids. Trimming shortened V by 3 bases and J by 7 bases, and 10 bases separated the two germline ends. From germline, CDR1 is MDHEN and CDR2 SYDVKM. The CDR3 DNA is TGTGCCAGCAGTTTCGCAGGACGGCAGCCCCAGCATTTT. It yields the protein CASSFAGRQPQHF.

V usage is TRBV25-1 and J usage is TRBJ2-7; TRBD1 or TRBD2 may be the D gene (5 bases each). V was shortened by 3 bases and J by 2 bases, with 11 bases between the two germline ends. Germline CDR1 MGHDK, CDR2 SYGVNS. The CDR3 has 14 amino acids. As DNA, the CDR3 is TGTGCCAGCAGTGACCGGGGCCGGGCCTACGAGCAGTACTTC. This codes for CASSDRGRAYEQYF.

The rearrangement links TRBV4-2 to TRBJ2-7; TRBD2 matches at 12 bases. The CDR3 is made up of 16 amino acids. J gave up 4 bases and V 4 bases, and 8 bases lay outside the gene matches. Germline CDR1 LGHNA, CDR2 YNFKEQ. The CDR3 protein is CASSRGTSGPQYEQYF. CDR3 nucleotides: TGTGCCAGCAGCCGAGGGACTAGCGGGCCACAATACGAGCAGTACTTC.

This rearrangement joins TRBV20-1 to TRBJ2-2, with TRBD1 matching 7 bases. This CDR3 is 15 amino acids long. Germline lookup yields CDR1 DFQATT and CDR2 SNEGSKA (reference sequence). J was trimmed by 0 bases and V by 3 bases; bases with no gene match: 4. The CDR3 spells CSARAGQANTGELFF. The CDR3 DNA reads TGCAGTGCTAGGGCTGGACAGGCGAACACCGGGGAGCTGTTTTTT.